This T cell receptor (beta chain) was profiled in a study of blood T cell repertoires in COVID-19. About the study: The United States, Italy and Spain provided the acute and convalescent COVID-19 samples.

Germline V gene lookup returns CDR1 KGHSY and CDR2 FQNENV. V lost 4 bases and J lost 0; bases outside the gene matches: 5. The CDR3 covers 15 residues. The method was immunoSEQ multiplex PCR; TCRdb's version includes in-frame clones alone and lacks a portion of them. This sample has more than 200,000 clones, with around four fifths found just once. The sample comprised peripheral blood. This rearrangement joins TRBV16 to TRBJ1-1, with TRBD1 identical over 7 bases. The TCR was taken from a woman of 80 years or more with COVID-19, enrolled during active disease. The CDR3 DNA is TGTGCCAGCAGCCTCCGAGGGACAGTGAACACTGAAGCTTTCTTT. Its protein product is CASSLRGTVNTEAFF.